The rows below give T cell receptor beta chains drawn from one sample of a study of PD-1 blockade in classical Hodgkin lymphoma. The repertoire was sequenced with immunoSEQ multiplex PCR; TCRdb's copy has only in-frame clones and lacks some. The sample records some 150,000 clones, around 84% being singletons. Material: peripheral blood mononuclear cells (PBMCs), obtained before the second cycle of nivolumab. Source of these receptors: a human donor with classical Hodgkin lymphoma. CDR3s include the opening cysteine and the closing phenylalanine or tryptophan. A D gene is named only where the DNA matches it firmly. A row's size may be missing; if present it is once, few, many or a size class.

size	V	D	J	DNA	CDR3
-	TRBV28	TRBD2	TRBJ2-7	TGTGCCAGCACTTGGACTAGCGTCCACGAGCAGTACTTC	CASTWTSVHEQYF
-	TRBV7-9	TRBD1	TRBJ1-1	TGTGCCAGCAGCTTAACAGGGGCCTATGAAGCTTTCTTT	CASSLTGAYEAFF
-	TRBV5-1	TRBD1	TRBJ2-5	TGCGCCACAAACCGGGACAGGGGGCTCGGAGAGACCCAGTACTTC	CATNRDRGLGETQYF
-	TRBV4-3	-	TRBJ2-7	TGCGCCAGCAGCCAAGATTTACATGCCTCCTACGAGCAGTACTTC	CASSQDLHASYEQYF
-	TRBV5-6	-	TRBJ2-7	TGTGCCAGCAGCTTAGGCTCCCGGGACAACTACGAGCAGTACTTC	CASSLGSRDNYEQYF
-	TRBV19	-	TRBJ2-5	TGTGCCAGTAGTATCGGGGGAGAGACCCAGTACTTC	CASSIGGETQYF
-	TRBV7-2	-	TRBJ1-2	TGTGCCAGCAGCTCGTCGGAGGGACTACATGGCTACACCTTC	CASSSSEGLHGYTF
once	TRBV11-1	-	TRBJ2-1	TGTGCCAGCAGCTTAATAACCAATGAGCAGTTCTTC	CASSLITNEQFF
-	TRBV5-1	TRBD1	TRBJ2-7	TGCGCCAGCAGCCCGGACAGGGCTTACTACGAGCAGTACTTC	CASSPDRAYYEQYF
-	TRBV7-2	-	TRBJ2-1	TGTGCCAGCAGCAACGGATGGAGCTCCTACAATGAGCAGTTCTTC	CASSNGWSSYNEQFF
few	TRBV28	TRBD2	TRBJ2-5	TGTGCCAGCAGTTTAAGTTTAGGACTAGCGGGAGTAGAGGAGACCCAGTACTTC	CASSLSLGLAGVEETQYF
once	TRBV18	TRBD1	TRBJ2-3	TGTGCCAGCTCACCCCGACAGGGGGGCACAGATACGCAGTATTTT	CASSPRQGGTDTQYF
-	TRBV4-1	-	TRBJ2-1	TGCGCCAGCAGCCAAGATCCTGCGGCGAGCTCCTACAATGAGCAGTTCTTC	CASSQDPAASSYNEQFF
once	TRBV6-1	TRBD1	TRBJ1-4	TGTGCCAGCAGCTTGGCAGGGGGCAGTGAAAAACTGTTTTTT	CASSLAGGSEKLFF
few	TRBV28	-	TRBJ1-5	TGTGCCAGCAGTTTAGTCCTTAGCAATCAGCCCCAGCATTTT	CASSLVLSNQPQHF
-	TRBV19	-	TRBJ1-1	TGTGCCAGTAGTAAAGTAAGCGACACTGAAGCTTTCTTT	CASSKVSDTEAFF
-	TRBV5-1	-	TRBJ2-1	TGCGCCAGCAGAATCGGACAGAGGGGACTCAATGAGCAGTTCTTC	CASRIGQRGLNEQFF
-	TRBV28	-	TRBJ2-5	TGTGCCAGCAGTTTAGCCGGGGCCCAAGAGACCCAGTACTTC	CASSLAGAQETQYF
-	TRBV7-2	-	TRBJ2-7	TGTGCCAGCAGCCTACCCCCCGGGATGACCTACGAGCAGTACTTC	CASSLPPGMTYEQYF
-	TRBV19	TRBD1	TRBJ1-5	TGTGCCAGTAGTATCCCAGGGGGCGGGGGCAATCAGCCCCAGCATTTT	CASSIPGGGGNQPQHF